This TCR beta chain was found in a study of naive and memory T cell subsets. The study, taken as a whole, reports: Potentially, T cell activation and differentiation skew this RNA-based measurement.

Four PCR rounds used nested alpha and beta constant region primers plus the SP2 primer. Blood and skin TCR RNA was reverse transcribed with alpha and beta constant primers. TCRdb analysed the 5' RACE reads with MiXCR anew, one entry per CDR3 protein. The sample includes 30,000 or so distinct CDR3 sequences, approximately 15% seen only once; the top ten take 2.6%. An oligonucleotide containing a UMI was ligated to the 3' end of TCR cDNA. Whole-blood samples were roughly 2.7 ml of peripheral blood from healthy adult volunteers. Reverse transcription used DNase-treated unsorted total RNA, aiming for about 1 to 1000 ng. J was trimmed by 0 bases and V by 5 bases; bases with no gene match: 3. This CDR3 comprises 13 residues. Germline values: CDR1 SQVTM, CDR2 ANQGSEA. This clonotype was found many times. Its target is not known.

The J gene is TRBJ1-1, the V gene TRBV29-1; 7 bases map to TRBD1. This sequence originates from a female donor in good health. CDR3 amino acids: CSVSTGMNTEAFF. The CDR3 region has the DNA TGCAGCGTTTCGACAGGGATGAACACTGAAGCTTTCTTT.